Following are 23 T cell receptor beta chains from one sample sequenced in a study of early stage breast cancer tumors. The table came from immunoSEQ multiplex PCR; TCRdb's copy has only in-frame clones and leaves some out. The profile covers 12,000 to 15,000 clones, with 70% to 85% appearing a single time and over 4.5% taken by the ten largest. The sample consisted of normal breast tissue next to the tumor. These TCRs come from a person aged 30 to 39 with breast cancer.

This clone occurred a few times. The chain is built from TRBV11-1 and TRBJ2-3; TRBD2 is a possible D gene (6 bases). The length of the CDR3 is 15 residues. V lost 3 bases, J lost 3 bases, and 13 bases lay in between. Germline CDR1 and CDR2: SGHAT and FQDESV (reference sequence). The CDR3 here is CASSFHVGGTDTQYF. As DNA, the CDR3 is TGTGCCAGCAGCTTCCACGTGGGGGGAACAGATACGCAGTATTTT.

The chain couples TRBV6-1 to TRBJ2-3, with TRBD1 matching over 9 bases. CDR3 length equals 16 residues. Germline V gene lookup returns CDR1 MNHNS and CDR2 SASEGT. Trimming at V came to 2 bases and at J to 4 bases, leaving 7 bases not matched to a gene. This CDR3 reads CASSELLGTGSDTQYF. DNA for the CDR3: TGTGCCAGCAGTGAATTGTTAGGGACAGGGTCAGATACGCAGTATTTT.

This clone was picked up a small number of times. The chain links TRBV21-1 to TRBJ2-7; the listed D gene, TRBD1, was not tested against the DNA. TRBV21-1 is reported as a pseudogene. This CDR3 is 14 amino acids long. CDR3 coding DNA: TGTGCCAGCAGCAAATGTCAGGGCTCCTACGAGCAGTACTTC. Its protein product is CASSKCQGSYEQYF.

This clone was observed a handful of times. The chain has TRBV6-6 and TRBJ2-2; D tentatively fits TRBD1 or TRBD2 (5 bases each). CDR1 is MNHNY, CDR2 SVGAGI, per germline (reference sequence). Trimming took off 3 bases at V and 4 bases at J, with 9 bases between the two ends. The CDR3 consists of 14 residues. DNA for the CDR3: TGTGCCAGCAGTTATTCAGGGACCACCGGGGAGCTGTTTTTT. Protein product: CASSYSGTTGELFF.

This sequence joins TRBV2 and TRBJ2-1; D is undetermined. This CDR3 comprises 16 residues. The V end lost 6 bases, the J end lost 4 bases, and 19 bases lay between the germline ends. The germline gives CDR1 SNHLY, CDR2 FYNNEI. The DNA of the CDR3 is TGTGCCAGCAGCCCCGGACCTGGGGTCGGATACAATGAGCAGTTCTTC. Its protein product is CASSPGPGVGYNEQFF.

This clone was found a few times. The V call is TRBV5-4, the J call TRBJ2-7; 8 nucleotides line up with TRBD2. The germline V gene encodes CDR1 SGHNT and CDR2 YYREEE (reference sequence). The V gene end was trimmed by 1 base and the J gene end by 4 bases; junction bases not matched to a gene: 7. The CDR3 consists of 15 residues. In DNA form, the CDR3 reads TGTGCCAGCAGCTTGCCTCTCGCGGGAGGTTACGAGCAGTACTTC. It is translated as CASSLPLAGGYEQYF.

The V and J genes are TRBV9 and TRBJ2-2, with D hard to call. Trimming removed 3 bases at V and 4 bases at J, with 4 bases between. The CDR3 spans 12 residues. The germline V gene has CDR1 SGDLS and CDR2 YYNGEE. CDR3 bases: TGTGCCAGCAGCGCCACCACCGGGGAGCTGTTTTTT. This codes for CASSATTGELFF. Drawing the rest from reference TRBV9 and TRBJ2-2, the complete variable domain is DSGVTQTPKHLITATGQRVTLRCSPRSGDLSVYWYQQSLDQGLQFLIQYYNGEERAKGNILERFSAQQFPDLHSELNLSSLELGDSALYFCASSATTGELFFGEGSRLTVL.

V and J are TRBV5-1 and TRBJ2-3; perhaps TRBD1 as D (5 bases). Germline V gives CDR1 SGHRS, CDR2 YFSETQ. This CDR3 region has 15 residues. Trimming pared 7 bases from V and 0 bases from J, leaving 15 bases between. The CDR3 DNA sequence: TGCGCCAGCGGCGCGCAGGGTCCTAGCACAGATACGCAGTATTTT. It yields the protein CASGAQGPSTDTQYF.

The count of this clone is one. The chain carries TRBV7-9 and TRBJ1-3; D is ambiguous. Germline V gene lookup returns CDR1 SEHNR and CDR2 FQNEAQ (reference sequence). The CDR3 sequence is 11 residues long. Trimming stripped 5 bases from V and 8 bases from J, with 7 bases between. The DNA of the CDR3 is TGTGCCAGCAGCGAAAGGGACACCATATATTTT. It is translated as CASSERDTIYF.

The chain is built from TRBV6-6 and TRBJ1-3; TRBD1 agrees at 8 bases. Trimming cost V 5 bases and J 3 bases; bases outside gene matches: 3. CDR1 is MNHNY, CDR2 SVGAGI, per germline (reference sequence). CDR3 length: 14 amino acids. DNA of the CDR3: TGTGCCAGCAGTGGACAGGGCCATGGAAACACCATATATTTT. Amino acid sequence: CASSGQGHGNTIYF.

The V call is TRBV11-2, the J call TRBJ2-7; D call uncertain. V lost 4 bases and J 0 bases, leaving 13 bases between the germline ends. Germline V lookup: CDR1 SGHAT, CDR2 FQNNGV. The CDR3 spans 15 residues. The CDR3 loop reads CASSSLRRASYEQYF. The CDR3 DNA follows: TGTGCCAGCAGCTCCTTGCGACGGGCCTCCTACGAGCAGTACTTC.

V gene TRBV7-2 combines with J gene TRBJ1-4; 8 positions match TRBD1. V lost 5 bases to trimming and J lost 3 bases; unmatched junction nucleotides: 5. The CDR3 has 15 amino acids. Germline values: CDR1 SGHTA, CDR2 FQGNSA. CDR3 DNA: TGTGCCAGCAGCCCCCAACAGGGGGCTAATGAAAAACTGTTTTTT. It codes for CASSPQQGANEKLFF.

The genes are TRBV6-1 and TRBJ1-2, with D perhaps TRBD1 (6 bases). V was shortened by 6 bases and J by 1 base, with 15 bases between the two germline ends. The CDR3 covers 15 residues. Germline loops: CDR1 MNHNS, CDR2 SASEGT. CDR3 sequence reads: CASRIRDTLNYGYTF. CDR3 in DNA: TGTGCCAGCAGGATCCGGGACACTCTTAACTATGGCTACACCTTC.

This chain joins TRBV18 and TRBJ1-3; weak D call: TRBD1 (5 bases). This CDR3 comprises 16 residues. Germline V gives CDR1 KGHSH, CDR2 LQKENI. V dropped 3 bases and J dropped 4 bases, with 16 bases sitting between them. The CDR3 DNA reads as TGTGCCAGCTCACCTGCAGCTGCAGGGTCAGGAAACACCATATATTTT. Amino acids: CASSPAAAGSGNTIYF. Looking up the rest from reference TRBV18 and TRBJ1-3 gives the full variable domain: NAGVMQNPRHLVRRRGQEARLRCSPMKGHSHVYWYRQLPEEGLKFMVYLQKENIIDESGMPKERFSAEFPKEGPSILRIQQVVRGDSAAYFCASSPAAAGSGNTIYFGEGSWLTVV.

CDR3 residues: CASSSLIQGPYGYTF. CDR3 nucleotide sequence: TGTGCCAGCAGCTCGTTAATACAGGGTCCGTATGGCTACACCTTC. V is TRBV5-4 and J is TRBJ1-2, with D tentatively TRBD1 (6 bases). Between the trimmed V and J ends, which lost 3 bases and 5 bases, there was a span of 17 bases. This CDR3 spans 15 amino acids. Germline V CDR1 and CDR2: SGHNT, YYREEE (reference sequence).

The DNA for the CDR3 is TGTGCCAGCAGCCAAGAACCGGGGAAAGGTGAGGCTGGAAACACCATATATTTT. This encodes CASSQEPGKGEAGNTIYF. The rearrangement uses TRBV4-2 and TRBJ1-3; D is ambiguous. The germline gives CDR1 LGHNA, CDR2 YNFKEQ. The ends were cut back, 0 bases at V and 2 bases at J, with 17 bases in the middle. This CDR3 has 18 residues.

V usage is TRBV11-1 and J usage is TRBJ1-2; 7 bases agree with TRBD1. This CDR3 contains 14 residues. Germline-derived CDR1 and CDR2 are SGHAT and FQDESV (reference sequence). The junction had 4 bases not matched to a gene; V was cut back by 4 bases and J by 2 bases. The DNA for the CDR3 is TGTGCCAGCAGCTCGGACAGGAAAAACTATGGCTACACCTTC. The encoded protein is CASSSDRKNYGYTF.

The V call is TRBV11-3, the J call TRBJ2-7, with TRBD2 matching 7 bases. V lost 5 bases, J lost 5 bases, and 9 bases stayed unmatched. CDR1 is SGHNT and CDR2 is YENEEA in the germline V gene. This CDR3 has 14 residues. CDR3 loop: CASSLGEGGNEQYF. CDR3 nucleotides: TGTGCCAGCAGCCTGGGGGAGGGAGGCAACGAGCAGTACTTC.

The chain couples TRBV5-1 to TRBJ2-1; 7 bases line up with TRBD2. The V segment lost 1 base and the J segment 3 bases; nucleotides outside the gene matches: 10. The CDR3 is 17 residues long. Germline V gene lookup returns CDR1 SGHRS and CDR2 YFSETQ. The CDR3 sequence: CASSLRARDYIYNEQFF. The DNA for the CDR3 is TGCGCCAGCAGCTTGAGAGCCCGGGACTACATCTACAATGAGCAGTTCTTC.

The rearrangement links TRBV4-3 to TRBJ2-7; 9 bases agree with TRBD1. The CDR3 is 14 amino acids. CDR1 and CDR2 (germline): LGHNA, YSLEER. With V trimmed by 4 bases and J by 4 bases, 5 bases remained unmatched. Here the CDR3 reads CASSRGTGNYEQYF. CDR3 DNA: TGCGCCAGCAGCCGGGGGACAGGGAATTACGAGCAGTACTTC.

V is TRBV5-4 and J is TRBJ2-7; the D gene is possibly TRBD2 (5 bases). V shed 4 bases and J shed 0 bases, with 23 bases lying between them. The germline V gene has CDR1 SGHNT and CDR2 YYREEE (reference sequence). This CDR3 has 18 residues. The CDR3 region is CASSQEITLAASSYEQYF. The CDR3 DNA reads TGTGCCAGCAGCCAAGAGATCACGCTAGCCGCCAGCTCCTACGAGCAGTACTTC.

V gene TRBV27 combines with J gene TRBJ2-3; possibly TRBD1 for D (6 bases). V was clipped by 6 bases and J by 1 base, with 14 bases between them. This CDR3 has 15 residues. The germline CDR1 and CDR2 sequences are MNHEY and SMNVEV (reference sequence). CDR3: CASRQRRTGTDTQYF. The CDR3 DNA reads TGTGCCAGCAGACAAAGAAGGACAGGCACAGATACGCAGTATTTT.

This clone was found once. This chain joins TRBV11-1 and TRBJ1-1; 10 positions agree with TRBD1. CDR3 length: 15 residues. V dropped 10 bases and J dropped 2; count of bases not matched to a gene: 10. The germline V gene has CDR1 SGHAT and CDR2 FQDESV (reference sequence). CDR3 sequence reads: CATAADRGKNTEAFF. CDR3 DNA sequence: TGTGCCACCGCCGCGGACAGGGGGAAAAACACTGAAGCTTTCTTT.